These 21 T cell receptor beta chains came from one sample sequenced in a study of blood T cell repertoires in COVID-19. Sequencing was performed with immunoSEQ multiplex PCR; in TCRdb, only in-frame clones are kept and a portion is missing. Of 100,000 to 150,000 clones listed, about 87% are singletons. Sequenced: peripheral blood. These receptors came from a man aged 45-65 years with acute or convalescent COVID-19.

This sequence joins TRBV5-1 and TRBJ2-7, with a tentative D call TRBD1 (6 bases). The germline CDR1 and CDR2 sequences are SGHRS and YFSETQ. This CDR3 is 16 amino acids long. Deletions cut 3 bases from V and 2 bases from J, with 18 bases between. The CDR3 is CASSWEWGRDTYEQYF. CDR3 nucleotides: TGCGCCAGCAGCTGGGAGTGGGGAAGGGACACCTACGAGCAGTACTTC.

This clone was recorded only once. The V and J genes are TRBV3-1 (or the pseudogene TRBV3-2) and TRBJ1-4, with D unclear. This CDR3 contains 15 residues. V lost 1 base and J lost 5, with 11 bases in between. The V gene's germline CDR1 is LGHDT and CDR2 YNNKEL (reference sequence). CDR3 coding DNA: TGTGCCAGCAGCCAAGTCATTGGGAGGAATGAAAAACTGTTTTTT. Its translation: CASSQVIGRNEKLFF.

This rearrangement joins TRBV5-1 to TRBJ2-5, with D perhaps TRBD2 (5 bases). The germline V and J ends were trimmed by 4 bases and 5 bases, with 15 bases remaining between them. The length of the CDR3 is 14 residues. CDR1 SGHRS and CDR2 YFSETQ come from the germline V gene. The CDR3 sequence: CASSLGTPGETQYF. The CDR3 DNA is TGCGCCAGCAGCCTCGGTACCCCGGGGGAGACCCAGTACTTC.

The V and J genes are TRBV28 and TRBJ2-3; no clear D gene. V was cut by 7 bases and J by 3 bases, with 11 bases left in between. CDR1 is MDHEN, CDR2 SYDVKM, per germline. CDR3 length equals 13 residues. The CDR3 loop reads CASKLPATDTQYF. CDR3 in DNA: TGTGCCAGCAAGTTGCCAGCGACAGATACGCAGTATTTT.

The rearrangement links TRBV5-1 to TRBJ1-2, with a possible D match to TRBD1 (6 bases). Trimming took off 2 bases at V and 6 bases at J, with 14 bases between the two ends. The CDR3 runs to 14 residues. Germline values: CDR1 SGHRS, CDR2 YFSETQ. Here the CDR3 DNA reads TGCGCCAGCAGCTTCGACAGGACTTTGAATGGCTACACCTTC. This sequence encodes CASSFDRTLNGYTF.

The chain has TRBV25-1 and TRBJ1-1; 9 bases agree with TRBD1. This CDR3 is 15 amino acids long. The junction had 5 bases not matched to a gene; V was cut back by 5 bases and J by 1 base. Germline V CDR1 and CDR2: MGHDK, SYGVNS. CDR3 loop: CASSHPGQGNTEAFF. In nucleotides, the CDR3 is TGTGCCAGCAGTCACCCGGGACAGGGGAACACTGAAGCTTTCTTT.

The chain combines TRBV10-3 with TRBJ2-2, with TRBD2 as a possible D gene (6 bases). There are 16 residues in the CDR3. Germline V gene lookup returns CDR1 ENHRY and CDR2 SYGVKD. Trimming removed 2 bases at V and 6 bases at J, with 16 bases between. The chain's CDR3 is CAISEATNRESGELFF. CDR3 nucleotides: TGTGCCATCAGTGAGGCTACCAACCGGGAGTCCGGGGAGCTGTTTTTT.

V usage is TRBV29-1 and J usage is TRBJ1-2; maybe TRBD1 (5 bases). CDR3 size: 15 residues. Germline-derived CDR1 and CDR2 are SQVTM and ANQGSEA. The V end was cut by 3 bases, the J end by 8 bases, with 22 bases between. The CDR3 DNA sequence: TGCAGCGTTGAGGGGAACAGGTTTATCCTCGAGGGCTACACCTTC. Encoded protein: CSVEGNRFILEGYTF.

The count of this clone is one. The chain is built from TRBV2 and TRBJ2-2, with TRBD2 as a possible D gene (6 bases). V lost 4 bases and J 4 bases, leaving 16 bases between the germline ends. The germline V gene encodes CDR1 SNHLY and CDR2 FYNNEI. This CDR3 region has 16 residues. The CDR3, as DNA: TGTGCCAGCAGTGTCACAGGACTACACCGCACCGGGGAGCTGTTTTTT. Its translation: CASSVTGLHRTGELFF. The complete variable domain, with remaining parts taken from reference TRBV2 and TRBJ2-2, reads EPEVTQTPSHQVTQMGQEVILRCVPISNHLYFYWYRQILGQKVEFLVSFYNNEISEKSEIFDDQFSVERPDGSNFTLKIRSTKLEDSAMYFCASSVTGLHRTGELFFGEGSRLTVL.

The genes are TRBV6-2 or TRBV6-3 and TRBJ2-2, with a weak D call TRBD1 (7 bases). Trimming took 4 bases from V and 13 from J, leaving 19 bases between them. The CDR3 spans 14 residues. Germline V gene sequence: CDR1 MNHEY, CDR2 SVGEGT. CDR3 nucleotide sequence: TGTGCCAGCAGTTTGTCCCGACAGGGAGGTTGGCTGTTTTTT. It yields the protein CASSLSRQGGWLFF.

The chain uses TRBV29-1 and TRBJ1-3; no clear D. CDR1 is SQVTM and CDR2 is ANQGSEA in the germline V gene. This CDR3 has 12 amino acids. V lost 4 bases and J 0 bases, leaving 4 bases between the germline ends. CDR3 sequence (DNA): TGCAGCGTTGGGAGCTCTGGAAACACCATATATTTT. This encodes CSVGSSGNTIYF.

CDR3 in DNA: TGTGCCAGCAGCAGACCTGGGACAGGGGGAACTGAAGCTTTCTTT. This encodes CASSRPGTGGTEAFF. This chain uses TRBV11-1 with TRBJ1-1; 11 bases line up with TRBD1. V shed 5 bases, J shed 5 bases, and the junction held 7 bases outside the gene matches. CDR1 SGHAT and CDR2 FQDESV come from the germline V gene (reference sequence). The CDR3 loop spans 15 amino acids.

V gene TRBV5-1 combines with J gene TRBJ2-7; 7 positions agree with TRBD2. The CDR3 consists of 17 residues. After removal of 0 bases from V and 9 bases from J, the junction contained 18 bases not matched to a gene. The V gene's germline CDR1 is SGHRS and CDR2 YFSETQ. The CDR3 loop reads CASSLAAGGGGMQGQYF. The CDR3 nucleotides are TGCGCCAGCAGCTTGGCCGCGGGCGGCGGGGGTATGCAGGGGCAGTACTTC.

The chain combines TRBV7-2 with TRBJ1-1; 7 nucleotides agree with TRBD1. The V segment lost 5 bases and the J segment 2 bases; nucleotides outside the gene matches: 8. Looked up from germline, CDR1 is SGHTA and CDR2 is FQGNSA. The CDR3 has 15 amino acids. The chain's CDR3 is CASSPRQGGNTEAFF. CDR3 nucleotide sequence: TGTGCCAGCAGCCCTAGACAGGGAGGAAACACTGAAGCTTTCTTT.

This clone turned up a few times. The V and J genes are TRBV2 and TRBJ2-7; 7 bases are a match to TRBD1. V lost 11 bases, J lost 2 bases, and 6 bases stayed unmatched. The CDR3 runs 12 residues. Per germline, CDR1 SNHLY and CDR2 FYNNEI. The CDR3 DNA is TGTGCCGGGGCCAGGGGGACCTACGAGCAGTACTTC. This encodes CAGARGTYEQYF.

As DNA, the CDR3 is TGTGCCAGCAGCCCCGGACGACAGGAGAAACTGTTTTTT. It is translated as CASSPGRQEKLFF. The chain carries TRBV5-4 and TRBJ1-4; tentative D call: TRBD1 (6 bases). CDR1 SGHNT and CDR2 YYREEE come from the germline V gene (reference sequence). The CDR3 extends over 13 amino acids. The V end was cut by 4 bases, the J end by 11 bases, with 15 bases between.

The V gene is TRBV28, the J gene TRBJ2-2; possibly TRBD2 for D (6 bases). V was trimmed by 7 bases and J by 4 bases, leaving 10 bases between them. The CDR3 has 13 residues. Per germline, CDR1 MDHEN and CDR2 SYDVKM. The CDR3 nucleotides are TGTGCCAGCACAGGAGGGGTCACCGGGGAGCTGTTTTTT. As protein: CASTGGVTGELFF.

The chain couples TRBV10-2 to TRBJ1-2, with D perhaps matching TRBD1 (5 bases). The CDR3 covers 12 residues. Germline-derived CDR1 and CDR2 are WSHSY and SAAADI. The germline V and J ends were trimmed by 5 bases and 7 bases, with 11 bases remaining between them. CDR3 region: CASSRQGAGYTF. The CDR3 bases are TGCGCCAGCAGTCGGCAGGGTGCTGGCTACACCTTC.

The chain recombines TRBV24-1 with TRBJ2-2, with D uncertain. V was pared by 0 bases and J by 3 bases, with 10 bases between. This CDR3 has 16 amino acids. Germline CDR1 reads KGHDR; CDR2 reads SFDVKD. CDR3 in DNA: TGTGCCACCAGTGATTTGGGCAGGTTAGACACCGGGGAGCTGTTTTTT. This gives the protein CATSDLGRLDTGELFF.

The rearrangement joins TRBV14 to TRBJ2-2, with a tentative D call TRBD2 (5 bases). This CDR3 contains 16 residues. Germline CDR1 is SGHDN and CDR2 is FVKESK. V lost 3 bases and J 1 base, leaving 12 bases between the germline ends. The CDR3 loop reads CASSHLDSRNTGELFF. The CDR3 nucleotides are TGTGCCAGCAGCCACCTGGACTCGAGGAACACCGGGGAGCTGTTTTTT.

V and J are TRBV11-1 and TRBJ2-1; D possibly corresponds to TRBD2 (7 bases). This CDR3 spans 14 amino acids. V was shortened by 1 base and J by 10 bases, with 14 bases between the two germline ends. Germline CDR1 SGHAT, CDR2 FQDESV (reference sequence). The CDR3: CASSLEGGVGEQFF. CDR3 coding DNA: TGTGCCAGCAGCTTAGAGGGGGGGGTAGGCGAGCAGTTCTTC.